This T cell receptor beta chain was retrieved from a study of blood T cell repertoires in COVID-19 (dated by TCRdb to the early 2020s). Regarding the complete study: Samples covering the acute and convalescent phases of COVID-19 were provided by collaborators in the United States, Italy and Spain. Where available, HLA class I and class II types were obtained from metadata supplied by the sample provider rather than from assay-based typing. Sample metadata almost always included a de-identified subject ID, COVID-19 status, age in years and sex. Samples were obtained from the ongoing ImmuneRACE study (first 160 participants) and from 950 to 1,500 subjects provided by 6 global collaborators. The prospective study material was composed of cDNA or gDNA derived from T cells, B-cell-depleted T cells, or PBMCs. The repertoires were released in a freely available public database intended as a resource for research on the immune response to SARS-CoV-2. The dataset comprised deeply sampled blood TCRbeta repertoires from subjects exposed to, actively infected with, or recovered from COVID-19.

Participants in the prospective study were aged roughly 18 to 100 years, lived in some 24 United States geographic areas, and enrolled through a virtual design. In the prospective study, participants were assigned to cohorts based on the clinical history participants reported in a screening survey and a study questionnaire. Recovered participants in ImmuneRACE Cohort 3 were defined as having two consecutive negative NP/OP PCR tests, clearance from a healthcare professional, or resolution of symptoms. Each participant in the prospective study had whole blood, serum and a nasopharyngeal or oropharyngeal swab collected by mobile phlebotomists. Prospective study participants could optionally give additional blood draws and questionnaires over an approximately 2-month period. Before DNA extraction, blood samples from the prospective study were shipped at room temperature or frozen. The immunoSEQ Assay, a bias-controlled multiplex PCR, was used to amplify TCRbeta CDR3 regions from genomic DNA. The paper's processing steps were these. The number of nucleated cells in each sample was estimated by amplification of reference gene primers within the assay. To quantify the absolute abundance of each unique TCRbeta CDR3 rearrangement, sequence reads were collapsed and filtered. For each sample, productive Simpson clonality was calculated by taking the square root of Simpson's diversity index across productive rearrangements. This is the immuneACCESS table as TCRdb keeps it, with only in-frame sequences that have V and J called. A part of the clones is gone; compared with another copy, unresolved V genes explain less than half, and the rest is unexplained. The V and J calls and clone size come from that table; D and trimming were worked out from the DNA. The sample table lists some 200,000 clones, around 87% of them with a count of one. About 2.3% of the sample rests with the top ten.

As to this clone: Its specific antigen is unknown. Base qualities are missing; no much larger clone stands one base away.

The study at large found these results: How much clinical and demographic metadata was included differed by source and by participant, and the metadata was provided uncurated.

Inclusive of the bounding cysteine and phenylalanine, the CDR3 is 15 residues long. The sequence is cut down to CDR3 DNA, 45 bases in frame from base 1. CDR1 and CDR2 are drawn from the germline V gene: SNHLY, FYNNEI. Germline trimming: 1 base from V, 4 bases from J; junction bases outside gene matches: 4. Source material: PBMCs or T cells enriched from blood (not recorded which). This receptor chain uses TRBV2 and TRBJ1-2, with 9 bases aligning to TRBD1. The origin of this receptor is a woman aged 25 to 39 who had recovered from COVID-19. The nucleotides read TGTGCCAGCAGTGAAGGGGGACAGGGCACCTATGGCTACACCTTC. Its translation is CASSEGGQGTYGYTF. The full variable domain, with segments outside the CDR3 supplied by the reference TRBV2 and TRBJ1-2 proteins, appears as EPEVTQTPSHQVTQMGQEVILRCVPISNHLYFYWYRQILGQKVEFLVSFYNNEISEKSEIFDDQFSVERPDGSNFTLKIRSTKLEDSAMYFCASSEGGQGTYGYTFGSGTRLTVV.